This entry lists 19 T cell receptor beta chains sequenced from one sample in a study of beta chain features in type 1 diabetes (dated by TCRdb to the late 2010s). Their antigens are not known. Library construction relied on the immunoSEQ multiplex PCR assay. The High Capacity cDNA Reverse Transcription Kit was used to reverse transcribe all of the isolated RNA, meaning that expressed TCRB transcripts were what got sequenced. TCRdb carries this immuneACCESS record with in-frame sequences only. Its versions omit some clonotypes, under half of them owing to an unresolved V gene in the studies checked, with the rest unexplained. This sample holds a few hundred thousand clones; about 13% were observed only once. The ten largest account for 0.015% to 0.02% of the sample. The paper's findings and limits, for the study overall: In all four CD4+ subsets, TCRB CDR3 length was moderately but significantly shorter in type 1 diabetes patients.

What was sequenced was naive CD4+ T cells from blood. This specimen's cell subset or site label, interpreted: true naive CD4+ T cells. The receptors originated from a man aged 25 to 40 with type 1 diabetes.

CDR3 DNA sequence: TGTGCCAGTAGTAGAGCAGGTACGGACTACGAGCAGTACTTC. This gives the protein CASSRAGTDYEQYF. The rearrangement links TRBV19 to TRBJ2-5, with D unresolved. The assigned J gene may be wrong: the sequence end matches TRBJ2-7 better. The CDR3 spans 14 residues. The germline V gene has CDR1 LNHDA and CDR2 SQIVND (reference sequence).

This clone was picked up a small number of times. CDR3: CASSLGTGGARDNEQYF. DNA for the CDR3: TGTGCCAGCAGCTTGGGGACAGGGGGAGCGAGGGACAACGAGCAGTACTTC. The V call is TRBV5-4, the J call TRBJ2-7; 10 bases are shared with TRBD1. Unmatched junction bases numbered 11, after V lost 0 bases and J lost 5 bases. Germline assignment: CDR1 SGHNT and CDR2 YYREEE (reference sequence). The length of the CDR3 is 17 residues. Full variable domain (outside the CDR3, taken from reference TRBV5-4 and TRBJ2-7): ETGVTQSPTHLIKTRGQQVTLRCSSQSGHNTVSWYQQALGQGPQFIFQYYREEENGRGNFPPRFSGLQFPNYSSELNVNALELDDSALYLCASSLGTGGARDNEQYFGPGTRLTVT.

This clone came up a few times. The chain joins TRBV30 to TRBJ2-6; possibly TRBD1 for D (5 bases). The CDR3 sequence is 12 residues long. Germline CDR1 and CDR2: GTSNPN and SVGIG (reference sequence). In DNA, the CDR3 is TGTGCTTTGGACACTGGGGCCAACGTCCTGACTTTC. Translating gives CALDTGANVLTF.

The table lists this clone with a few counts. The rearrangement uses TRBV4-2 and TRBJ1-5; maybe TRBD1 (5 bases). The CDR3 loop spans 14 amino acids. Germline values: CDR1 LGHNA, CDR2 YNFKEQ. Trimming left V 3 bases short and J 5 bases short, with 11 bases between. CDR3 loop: CASSQIGGDQPQHF. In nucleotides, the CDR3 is TGTGCCAGCAGCCAGATCGGGGGAGATCAGCCCCAGCATTTT.

The CDR3 DNA sequence: TGTGCCGGGCTTAGGACTCTTTTTGAGACCCAGTACTTC. It yields the protein CAGLRTLFETQYF. The V and J genes are TRBV2 and TRBJ2-5, with D tentatively TRBD2 (5 bases). V was shortened by 11 bases and J by 5 bases, with 18 bases between the two germline ends. Germline-derived CDR1 and CDR2 are SNHLY and FYNNEI. The CDR3 contains 13 residues.

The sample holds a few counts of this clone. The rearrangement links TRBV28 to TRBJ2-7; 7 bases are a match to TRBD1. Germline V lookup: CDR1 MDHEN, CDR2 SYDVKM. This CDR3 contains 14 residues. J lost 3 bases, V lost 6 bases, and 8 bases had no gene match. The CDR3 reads CASSKTGLFYEQYF. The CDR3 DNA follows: TGTGCCAGCAGCAAGACAGGGCTGTTCTACGAGCAGTACTTC.

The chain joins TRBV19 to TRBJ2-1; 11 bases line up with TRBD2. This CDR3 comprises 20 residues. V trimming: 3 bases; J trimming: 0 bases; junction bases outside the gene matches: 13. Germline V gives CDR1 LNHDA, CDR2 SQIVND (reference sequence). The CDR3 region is CASSILGTSGAWSSYNEQFF. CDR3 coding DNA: TGTGCCAGTAGTATTCTTGGGACTAGCGGAGCTTGGAGCTCCTACAATGAGCAGTTCTTC.

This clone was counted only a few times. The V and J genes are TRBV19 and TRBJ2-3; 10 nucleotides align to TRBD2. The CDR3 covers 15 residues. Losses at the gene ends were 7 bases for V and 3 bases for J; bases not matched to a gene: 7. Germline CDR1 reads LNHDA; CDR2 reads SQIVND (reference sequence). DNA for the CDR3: TGTGCCAGTACGAAGCGGGAGGGCGTGACAGATACGCAGTATTTT. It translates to CASTKREGVTDTQYF. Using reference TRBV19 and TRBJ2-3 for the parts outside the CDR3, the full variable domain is DGGITQSPKYLFRKEGQNVTLSCEQNLNHDAMYWYRQDPGQGLRLIYYSQIVNDFQKGDIAEGYSVSREKKESFPLTVTSAQKNPTAFYLCASTKREGVTDTQYFGPGTRLTVL.

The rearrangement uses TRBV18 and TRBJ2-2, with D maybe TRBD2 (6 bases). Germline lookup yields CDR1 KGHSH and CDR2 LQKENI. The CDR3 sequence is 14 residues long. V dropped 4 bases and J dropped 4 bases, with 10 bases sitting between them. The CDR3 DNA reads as TGTGCCAGCTCACTAGCGGAAGCCACCGGGGAGCTGTTTTTT. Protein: CASSLAEATGELFF.

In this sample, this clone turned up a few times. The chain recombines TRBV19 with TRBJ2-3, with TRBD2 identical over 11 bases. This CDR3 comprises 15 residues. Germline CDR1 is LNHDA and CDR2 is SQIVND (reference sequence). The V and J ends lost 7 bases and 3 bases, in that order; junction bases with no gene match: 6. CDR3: CASNPSGRTTDTQYF. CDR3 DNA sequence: TGTGCCAGTAACCCTAGCGGGAGGACAACAGATACGCAGTATTTT.

The CDR3 region has the DNA TGCGCCAGCAGAGGAACAGGGCGATTTAACACTGAAGCTTTCTTT. Its translation: CASRGTGRFNTEAFF. This chain connects TRBV4-3 to TRBJ1-1; tentative D call: TRBD1 (6 bases). The CDR3 sequence is 15 residues long. V lost 6 bases, J lost 2 bases, and 16 bases lay in between. Germline CDR1 and CDR2: LGHNA and YSLEER.

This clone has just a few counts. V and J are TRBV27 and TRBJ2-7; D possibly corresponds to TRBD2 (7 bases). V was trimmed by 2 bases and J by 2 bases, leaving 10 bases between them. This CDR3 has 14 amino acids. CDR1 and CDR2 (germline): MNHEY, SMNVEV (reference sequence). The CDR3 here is CASSLHGGPYEQYF. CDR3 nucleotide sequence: TGTGCCAGCAGTTTACACGGGGGGCCCTACGAGCAGTACTTC.

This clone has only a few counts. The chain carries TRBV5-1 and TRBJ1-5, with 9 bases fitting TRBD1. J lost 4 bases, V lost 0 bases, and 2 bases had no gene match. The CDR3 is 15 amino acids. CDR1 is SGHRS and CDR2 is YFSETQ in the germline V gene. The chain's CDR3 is CASSLETGGNQPQHF. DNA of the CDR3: TGCGCCAGCAGCTTGGAGACAGGGGGGAATCAGCCCCAGCATTTT.

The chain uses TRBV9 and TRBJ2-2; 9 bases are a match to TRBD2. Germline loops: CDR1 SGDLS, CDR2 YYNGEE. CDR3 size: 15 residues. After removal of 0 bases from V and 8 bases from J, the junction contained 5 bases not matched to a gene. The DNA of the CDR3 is TGTGCCAGCAGCGTAGAAGCGGGAGGACCAGGGGAGCTGTTTTTT. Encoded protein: CASSVEAGGPGELFF.

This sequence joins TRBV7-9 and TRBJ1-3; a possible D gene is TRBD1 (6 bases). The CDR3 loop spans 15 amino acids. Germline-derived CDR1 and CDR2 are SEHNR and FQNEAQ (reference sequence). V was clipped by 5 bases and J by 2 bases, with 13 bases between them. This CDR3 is CASSLLGTTGNTIYF. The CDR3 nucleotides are TGTGCCAGCAGCCTCCTCGGGACAACTGGAAACACCATATATTTT.

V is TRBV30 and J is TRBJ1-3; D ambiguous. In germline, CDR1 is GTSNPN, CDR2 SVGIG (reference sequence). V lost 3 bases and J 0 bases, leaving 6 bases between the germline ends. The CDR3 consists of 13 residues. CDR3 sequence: CAWSINSGNTIYF. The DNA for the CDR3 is TGTGCCTGGAGCATCAACTCTGGAAACACCATATATTTT.

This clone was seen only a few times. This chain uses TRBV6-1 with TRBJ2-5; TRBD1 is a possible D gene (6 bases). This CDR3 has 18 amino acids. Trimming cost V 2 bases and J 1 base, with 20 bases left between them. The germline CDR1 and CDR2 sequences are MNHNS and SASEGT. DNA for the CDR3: TGTGCCAGCAGTGAAACAGGGTCGGGGCATCTGGCCCAAGAGACCCAGTACTTC. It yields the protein CASSETGSGHLAQETQYF.

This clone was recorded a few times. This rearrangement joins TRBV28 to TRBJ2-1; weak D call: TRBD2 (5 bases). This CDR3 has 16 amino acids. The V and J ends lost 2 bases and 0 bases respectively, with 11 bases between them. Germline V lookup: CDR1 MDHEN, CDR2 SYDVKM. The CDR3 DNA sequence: TGTGCCAGCAGTTTACTTAGGAGGAGCTCCTACAATGAGCAGTTCTTC. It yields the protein CASSLLRRSSYNEQFF. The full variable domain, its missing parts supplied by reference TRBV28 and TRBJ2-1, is DVKVTQSSRYLVKRTGEKVFLECVQDMDHENMFWYRQDPGLGLRLIYFSYDVKMKEKGDIPEGYSVSREKKERFSLILESASTNQTSMYLCASSLLRRSSYNEQFFGPGTRLTVL.

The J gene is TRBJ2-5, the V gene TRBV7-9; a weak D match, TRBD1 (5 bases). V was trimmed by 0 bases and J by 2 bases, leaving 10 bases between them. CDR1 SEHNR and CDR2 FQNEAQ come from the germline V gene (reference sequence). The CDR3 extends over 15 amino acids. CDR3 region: CASSLAARVQETQYF. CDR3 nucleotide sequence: TGTGCCAGCAGCTTAGCGGCCAGGGTACAAGAGACCCAGTACTTC.